Below, 28 T cell receptor beta chains from the same sample are listed, as sequenced in a study of post-analysis software for immune sequencing data. Study findings and constraints: Several TRBV segments (TRBV5-6, TRBV5-1 and TRBV20-1 among them) occurred more frequently in patients than in controls.

Unique molecular identifiers tagged the TCR beta cDNA libraries. One entry per CDR3 protein, called by TCRdb with MiXCR from the PCR reads. The top ten clones hold roughly 4.5% of a sample with around 710,000 distinct CDR3 sequences, 46% of them seen once. Antigens for these TCRs are unknown. Sequencing was done on a sample of blood. The receptors shown here come from a girl aged 10-17 years with multiple sclerosis.

The chain uses TRBV6-2 or TRBV6-3 and TRBJ2-2; D uncertain. This CDR3 is built from 14 residues. CDR1 is MNHEY and CDR2 is SVGEGT in the germline V gene. The CDR3 here is CASRQDLNTGELFF. The DNA of the CDR3 is TGTGCTAGCCGACAAGACTTAAACACCGGGGAGCTGTTTTTT.

This clonotype was recorded a few times. The chain employs TRBV7-2 and TRBJ2-3, with a weak D call TRBD1 (6 bases). From germline, CDR1 is SGHTA and CDR2 FQGNSA. Trimming removed 4 bases at V and 0 bases at J, with 14 bases between. The CDR3 runs 16 residues. The DNA of the CDR3 is TGTGCCAGCAGCTCTACAGGGATAGGGAGCACAGATACGCAGTATTTT. Protein: CASSSTGIGSTDTQYF.

The chain joins TRBV29-1 to TRBJ1-2; tentative D call: TRBD1 (6 bases). CDR1 and CDR2 from the germline V gene are SQVTM and ANQGSEA. Trimming shortened V by 6 bases and J by 4 bases, and 18 bases separated the two germline ends. This CDR3 is 14 amino acids long. The CDR3 DNA follows: TGCAGCGTGCCCACAGGGATGGTGGGCTATGGCTACACCTTC. Its protein product is CSVPTGMVGYGYTF.

V usage is TRBV12-3 or TRBV12-4 and J usage is TRBJ2-5; tentatively, D is TRBD2 (5 bases). V dropped 3 bases and J dropped 1 base, with 18 bases sitting between them. CDR3 length: 17 residues. In nucleotides, the CDR3 is TGTGCCAGCAGTTTGAATCTAGGAGGATGGGGCCAAGAGACCCAGTACTTC. Translating gives CASSLNLGGWGQETQYF.

V is TRBV5-6 and J is TRBJ1-4; no definite D call. Germline V lookup: CDR1 SGHDT, CDR2 YYEEEE. The V end lost 1 base, the J end lost 7 bases, and 14 bases lay between the germline ends. This CDR3 comprises 15 residues. The CDR3 DNA reads TGTGCCAGCAGCTTGTTCAGCTCGGGGTCTGAAAAACTGTTTTTT. Protein sequence: CASSLFSSGSEKLFF.

This clonotype was counted between two and nine times. This chain links TRBV5-1 with TRBJ1-1; TRBD1 is a possible D gene (5 bases). The germline V and J ends were trimmed by 3 bases and 1 base, with 10 bases remaining between them. Germline V gene data show CDR1 as SGHRS and CDR2 as YFSETQ. This CDR3 is built from 14 residues. CDR3 residues: CASSYIDRNTEAFF. CDR3 in DNA: TGCGCCAGCAGCTACATAGACAGGAACACTGAAGCTTTCTTT.

The chain combines TRBV7-2 with TRBJ2-3, with 12 bases that match TRBD2. V was pared by 5 bases and J by 1 base, with 13 bases of the junction left unmatched. The CDR3 consists of 19 residues. Germline-derived CDR1 and CDR2 are SGHTA and FQGNSA. The CDR3, as DNA: TGTGCCAGCAGCGACCCTAGCGGGAGGGTGGTAACGGGCACAGATACGCAGTATTTT. Its protein is CASSDPSGRVVTGTDTQYF.

The chain couples TRBV7-9 to TRBJ2-1; D is possibly TRBD1 or TRBD2 (5 bases each). The CDR3 contains 11 residues. Germline CDR1 SEHNR, CDR2 FQNEAQ (reference sequence). V shed 5 bases and J shed 8 bases, with 7 bases lying between them. The CDR3 bases are TGTGCCAGCAGCGGGGGAGATGAGCAGTTCTTC. This sequence encodes CASSGGDEQFF.

This clonotype was recorded a few times. This chain uses TRBV12-3 or TRBV12-4 with TRBJ1-2; TRBD1 might be the D (5 bases). This CDR3 has 13 amino acids. V lost 8 bases and J 3 bases, leaving 13 bases between the germline ends. Written as DNA, the CDR3 is TGTGCCAGCGGGGTTGGGGGGTACTATGGCTACACCTTC. The encoded protein is CASGVGGYYGYTF.

This rearrangement joins TRBV12-3 or TRBV12-4 to TRBJ1-2; 8 bases are a match to TRBD1. After removal of 6 bases from V and 8 bases from J, the junction contained 11 bases not matched to a gene. This CDR3 is built from 14 residues. The CDR3 region is CASRISQGAGGYTF. The CDR3 DNA is TGTGCCAGCAGGATATCCCAGGGGGCCGGCGGCTACACCTTC.

V usage is TRBV20-1 and J usage is TRBJ1-2, with D possibly TRBD1 on 6 matching bases. The CDR3 extends over 15 amino acids. The V end lost 6 bases, the J end lost 4 bases, and 21 bases lay between the germline ends. Germline V CDR1 and CDR2: DFQATT, SNEGSKA (reference sequence). The CDR3 sequence: CSAKPMTGQGYGYTF. The DNA of the CDR3 is TGCAGTGCCAAACCGATGACAGGTCAGGGCTATGGCTACACCTTC.

The chain couples TRBV10-3 to TRBJ2-4; TRBD2 agrees at 7 bases. Matching the DNA end better, TRBJ2-7 makes the J call doubtful. Germline lookup yields CDR1 ENHRY and CDR2 SYGVKD. The CDR3 has 12 residues. CDR3 nucleotides: TGTGCCGTGGGACTAACCCAATACGAGCAGTACTTC. Protein sequence: CAVGLTQYEQYF.

The chain carries TRBV11-2 and TRBJ2-6, with 8 bases identical to TRBD2. This CDR3 comprises 17 residues. Germline V lookup: CDR1 SGHAT, CDR2 FQNNGV. Trimming cost V 5 bases and J 2 bases; bases outside gene matches: 8. CDR3 nucleotides: TGTGCCAGCAGCCCAAGCGGGAGAAGGGCTGGGGCCAACGTCCTGACTTTC. Translation gives CASSPSGRRAGANVLTF.

This clonotype appeared a single time. The J gene is TRBJ2-1, the V gene TRBV24-1, with 8 bases lining up with TRBD2. The CDR3 is 15 amino acids. The V and J ends lost 5 bases and 6 bases, in that order; junction bases with no gene match: 8. Germline lookup yields CDR1 KGHDR and CDR2 SFDVKD. CDR3 residues: CATSGPRLAINEQFF. As DNA, the CDR3 is TGTGCCACCAGTGGTCCGAGACTAGCGATCAATGAGCAGTTCTTC.

The chain carries TRBV20-1 and TRBJ1-1, with unresolved D. The CDR3 is made up of 13 amino acids. Germline V gives CDR1 DFQATT, CDR2 SNEGSKA (reference sequence). V dropped 4 bases and J dropped 2 bases, with 11 bases sitting between them. In DNA form, the CDR3 reads TGCAGTGCTACTTCTGGAGGTAACACTGAAGCTTTCTTT. This codes for CSATSGGNTEAFF.

The rearrangement uses TRBV10-3 and TRBJ2-3, with TRBD2 identical over 8 bases. V trimming: 3 bases; J trimming: 2 bases; junction bases outside the gene matches: 1. This CDR3 spans 14 amino acids. Germline V gene lookup returns CDR1 ENHRY and CDR2 SYGVKD. CDR3: CAISEGLATDTQYF. CDR3 sequence (DNA): TGTGCCATCAGTGAAGGACTAGCCACAGATACGCAGTATTTT.

The chain couples TRBV12-5 to TRBJ1-1, with a weak D call TRBD1 (5 bases). The CDR3 length is 16 residues. V was clipped by 6 bases and J by 3 bases, with 20 bases between them. Germline-derived CDR1 and CDR2 are LGHNT and FRNRAP. Written as DNA, the CDR3 is TGTGCTAGTGGCCTCGGGACCACCAAACTGCACACTGAAGCTTTCTTT. It yields the protein CASGLGTTKLHTEAFF.

This chain connects TRBV7-8 to TRBJ1-2; the match to TRBD1 covers 7 bases. The ends lost 5 bases at V and 7 bases at J; junction bases unmatched: 16. CDR1 SGHVS and CDR2 FQNEAQ come from the germline V gene. This CDR3 spans 16 amino acids. The CDR3 spells CASSLKGAETSPGYTF. As DNA, the CDR3 is TGTGCCAGCAGCCTTAAGGGGGCAGAAACGAGCCCTGGCTACACCTTC.

The gene calls are TRBV27 and TRBJ2-1; weak D call: TRBD1 (5 bases). In germline, CDR1 is MNHEY, CDR2 SMNVEV (reference sequence). V lost 2 bases, J lost 4 bases, and 9 bases lay in between. There are 14 residues in the CDR3. CDR3 residues: CASSLRGDYNEQFF. The CDR3 region has the DNA TGTGCCAGCAGTTTAAGGGGTGATTACAATGAGCAGTTCTTC.

This clonotype was detected a few times. J is TRBJ2-1 and V is TRBV20-1; 13 bases are shared with TRBD2. V lost 0 bases, J lost 5 bases, and 16 bases stayed unmatched. The V gene's germline CDR1 is DFQATT and CDR2 SNEGSKA (reference sequence). The CDR3 has 20 amino acids. The CDR3 is CSAREGGLAGVGVWHNEQFF. The DNA of the CDR3 is TGCAGTGCTAGAGAAGGCGGACTAGCGGGAGTGGGAGTTTGGCACAATGAGCAGTTCTTC.

This clonotype occurred a few times. CDR3 bases: TGTGCCAGCAGCCGAACGGACAGTCCCTACGGCTACACCTTC. Residues: CASSRTDSPYGYTF. The chain has TRBV7-2 and TRBJ1-2; D perhaps matches TRBD1 (6 bases). The germline gives CDR1 SGHTA, CDR2 FQGNSA. CDR3 length: 14 residues. Between the trimmed V and J ends, which lost 5 bases and 8 bases, there was a span of 18 bases.

In this sample, this clonotype turned up a few times. The chain combines TRBV14 with TRBJ2-4; D unclear. The J call may be faulty, since TRBJ2-7 better matches the DNA end. Germline V CDR1 and CDR2: SGHDN, FVKESK. The CDR3 is 17 amino acids. CDR3 loop: CASSQDSRRSFSYEQYF. For the CDR3, the DNA is TGTGCCAGCAGCCAAGATTCTAGGCGGAGTTTTTCGTACGAGCAGTACTTC.

V is TRBV6-5 and J is TRBJ1-5; tentative D call: TRBD1 (5 bases). Germline V gives CDR1 MNHEY, CDR2 SVGAGI. V dropped 10 bases and J dropped 4 bases, with 14 bases sitting between them. The CDR3 consists of 13 residues. The CDR3 is CATGRPGNQPQHF. DNA for the CDR3: TGTGCCACGGGGAGGCCAGGGAATCAGCCCCAGCATTTT.

The chain recombines TRBV6-6 with TRBJ1-2, with D unresolved. Germline V CDR1 and CDR2: MNHNY, SVGAGI (reference sequence). The CDR3 runs 14 residues. V was shortened by 4 bases and J by 8 bases, with 17 bases between the two germline ends. In nucleotides, the CDR3 is TGTGCCAGCAGTTGGGCCCGGGAAAACCAGGGCTACACCTTC. Translating gives CASSWARENQGYTF.

Regarding this clonotype: The junction departs from germline at one end; a sequencing error may be responsible. V gene TRBV7-9 combines with J gene TRBJ2-6; tentatively, D is TRBD1 (5 bases). The CDR3 has 12 residues. From germline, CDR1 is SEHNR and CDR2 FQNEAQ (reference sequence). CDR3 nucleotides: TGTGCCAGCGGGCCTGGGGCCAGCGTCCTGACTTTC. This translates into CASGPGASVLTF.

In regard to this clonotype: The junction and the germline gene differ at one end; a read error may be behind it. J is TRBJ2-1 and V is TRBV4-2, with TRBD2 identical over 7 bases. Germline V gene sequence: CDR1 LGHNA, CDR2 YNFKEQ. The CDR3 runs to 16 residues. This CDR3 reads CDSSQDSGEGFQEQFF. CDR3 DNA sequence: TGTGACAGCAGCCAAGATTCGGGGGAGGGTTTTCAGGAGCAGTTCTTC.

This clonotype was seen more than once but under ten times. This sequence joins TRBV7-8 and TRBJ2-7, with unresolved D. V was shortened by 5 bases and J by 0 bases, with 14 bases between the two germline ends. CDR1 and CDR2 (germline): SGHVS, FQNEAQ. The CDR3 contains 15 residues. The CDR3 DNA is TGTGCCAGCAGCCCCGGGTCCATCCTCTCCTACGAGCAGTACTTC. Translated: CASSPGSILSYEQYF.

The chain couples TRBV20-1 to TRBJ2-1; D might be TRBD2 (6 bases). Trimming took 7 bases from V and 4 from J, leaving 17 bases between them. The CDR3 sequence is 14 residues long. Germline-derived CDR1 and CDR2 are DFQATT and SNEGSKA (reference sequence). The CDR3 loop is CSGERALVYNEQFF. The CDR3, as DNA: TGCAGTGGGGAGCGGGCGCTGGTTTACAATGAGCAGTTCTTC.